This T cell receptor beta chain stems from a study of OX40 agonist ivuxolimab in advanced cancers. There are 14 residues in the CDR3. A single count supports this clone. Sequenced by immunoSEQ multiplex PCR; TCRdb stores in-frame clones only, minus some. Of tens of thousands of clones in the sample, 90% are singletons; the top ten hold about 0.53%. This rearrangement joins TRBV21-1 to TRBJ2-5. TRBV21-1 corresponds to a pseudogene. This sequence originates from an adult with an advanced solid tumor such as melanoma, head and neck, liver or kidney cancer. Sequenced here: CD4+ or CD8+ T cells sorted from blood, sampled in a trial of the OX40 agonist ivuxolimab. The CDR3 bases are TGTGCCAGCAGCAAAGTTAAGTTAGGAGAGACCCAGTACTTC. This codes for CASSKVKLGETQYF.